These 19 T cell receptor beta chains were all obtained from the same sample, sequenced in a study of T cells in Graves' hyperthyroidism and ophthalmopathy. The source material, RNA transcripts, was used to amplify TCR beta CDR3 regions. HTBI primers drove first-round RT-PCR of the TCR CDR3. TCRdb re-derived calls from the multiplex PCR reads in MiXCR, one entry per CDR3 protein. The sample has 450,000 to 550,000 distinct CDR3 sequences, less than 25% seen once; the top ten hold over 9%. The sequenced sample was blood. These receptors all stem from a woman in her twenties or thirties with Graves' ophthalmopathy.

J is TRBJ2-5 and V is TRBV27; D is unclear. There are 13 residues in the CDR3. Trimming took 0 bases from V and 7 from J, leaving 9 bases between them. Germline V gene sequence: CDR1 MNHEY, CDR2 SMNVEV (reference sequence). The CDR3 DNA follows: TGTGCCAGCAGTTTATCCACCCCAGGGACCCAGTACTTC. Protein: CASSLSTPGTQYF.

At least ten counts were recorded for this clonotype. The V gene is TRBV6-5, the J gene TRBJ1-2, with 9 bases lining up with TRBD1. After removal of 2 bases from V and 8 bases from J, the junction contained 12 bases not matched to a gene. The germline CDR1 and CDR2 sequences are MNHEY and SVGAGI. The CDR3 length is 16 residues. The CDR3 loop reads CASSYDSFGTGFGYTF. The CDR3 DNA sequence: TGTGCCAGCAGTTACGATTCATTCGGGACAGGGTTCGGCTACACCTTC.

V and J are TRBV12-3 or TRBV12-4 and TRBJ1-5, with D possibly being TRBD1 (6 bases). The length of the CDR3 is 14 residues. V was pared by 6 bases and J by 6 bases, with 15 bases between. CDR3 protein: CASRIGEQGQPQHF. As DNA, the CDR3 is TGTGCCAGCAGGATAGGGGAACAGGGTCAGCCCCAGCATTTT.

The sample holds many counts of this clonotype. The CDR3 coding sequence is TGTGCCAGCCGGGGAGCCGTGTCCTACGAGCAGTACTTC. It specifies CASRGAVSYEQYF. This chain connects TRBV6-2 or TRBV6-3 to TRBJ2-7, with D possibly being TRBD2 (5 bases). Between the trimmed V and J ends, which lost 8 bases and 1 base, there was a span of 12 bases. The CDR3 consists of 13 residues. Germline V CDR1 and CDR2: MNHEY, SVGEGT.

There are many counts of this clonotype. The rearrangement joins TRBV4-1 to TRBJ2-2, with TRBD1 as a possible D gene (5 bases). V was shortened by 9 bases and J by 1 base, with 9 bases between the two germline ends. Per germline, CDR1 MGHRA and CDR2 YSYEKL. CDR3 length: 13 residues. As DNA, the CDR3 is TGCGCCAGTAGGGGAATGAACACCGGGGAGCTGTTTTTT. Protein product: CASRGMNTGELFF.

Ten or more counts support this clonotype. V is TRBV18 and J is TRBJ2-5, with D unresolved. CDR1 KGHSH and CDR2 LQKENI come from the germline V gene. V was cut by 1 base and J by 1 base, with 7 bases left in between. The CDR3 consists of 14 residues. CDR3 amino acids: CASSPLNSQETQYF. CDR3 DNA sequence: TGTGCCAGCTCACCACTTAACAGCCAAGAGACCCAGTACTTC.

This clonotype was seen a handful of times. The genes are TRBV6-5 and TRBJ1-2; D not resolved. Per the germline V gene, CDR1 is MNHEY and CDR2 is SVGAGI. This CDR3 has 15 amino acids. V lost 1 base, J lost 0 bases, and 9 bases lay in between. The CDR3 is CASSYLRVTNYGYTF. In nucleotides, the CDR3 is TGTGCCAGCAGTTACTTGCGGGTAACTAACTATGGCTACACCTTC.

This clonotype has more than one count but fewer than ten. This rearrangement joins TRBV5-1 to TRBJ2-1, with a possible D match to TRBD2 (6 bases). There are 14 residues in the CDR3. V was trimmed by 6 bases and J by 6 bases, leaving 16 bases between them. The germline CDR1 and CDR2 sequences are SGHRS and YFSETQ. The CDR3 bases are TGCGCCAGCAAGAGATCACTAGCAGGCAATGAGCAGTTCTTC. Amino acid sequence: CASKRSLAGNEQFF.

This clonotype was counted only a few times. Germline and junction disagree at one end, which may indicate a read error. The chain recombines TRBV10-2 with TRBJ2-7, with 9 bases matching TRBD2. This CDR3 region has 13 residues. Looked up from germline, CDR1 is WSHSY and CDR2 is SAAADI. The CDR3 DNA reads TGCACCAGCAAGGCCGGGACTAGCTCTTTACAGTACTTC. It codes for CTSKAGTSSLQYF.

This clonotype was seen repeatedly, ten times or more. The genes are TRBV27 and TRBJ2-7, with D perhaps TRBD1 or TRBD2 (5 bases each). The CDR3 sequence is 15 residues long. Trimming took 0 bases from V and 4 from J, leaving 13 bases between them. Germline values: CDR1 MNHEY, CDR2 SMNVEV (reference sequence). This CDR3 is CASSLSGRILYEQYF. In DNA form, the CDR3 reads TGTGCCAGCAGTTTATCGGGACGGATTCTTTACGAGCAGTACTTC.

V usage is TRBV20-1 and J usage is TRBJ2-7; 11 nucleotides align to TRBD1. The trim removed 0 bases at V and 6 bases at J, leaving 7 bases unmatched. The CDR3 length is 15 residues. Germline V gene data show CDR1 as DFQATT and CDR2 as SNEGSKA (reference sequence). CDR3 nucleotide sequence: TGCAGTGCTAGAGATTCGGGGACAGGGGGAGGCGAGCAGTACTTC. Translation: CSARDSGTGGGEQYF.

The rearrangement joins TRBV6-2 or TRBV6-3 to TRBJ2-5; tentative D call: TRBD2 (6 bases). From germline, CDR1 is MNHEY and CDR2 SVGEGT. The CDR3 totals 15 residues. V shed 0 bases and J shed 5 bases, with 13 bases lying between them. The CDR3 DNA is TGTGCCAGCAGTTACTCGAACGAGGGAGGTGAGACCCAGTACTTC. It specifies CASSYSNEGGETQYF.

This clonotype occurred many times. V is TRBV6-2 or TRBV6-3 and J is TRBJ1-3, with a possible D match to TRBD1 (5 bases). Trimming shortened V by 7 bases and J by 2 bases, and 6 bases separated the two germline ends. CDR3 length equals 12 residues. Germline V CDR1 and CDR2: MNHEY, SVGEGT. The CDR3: CASTGAGNTIYF. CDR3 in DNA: TGTGCCAGCACGGGGGCTGGAAACACCATATATTTT.

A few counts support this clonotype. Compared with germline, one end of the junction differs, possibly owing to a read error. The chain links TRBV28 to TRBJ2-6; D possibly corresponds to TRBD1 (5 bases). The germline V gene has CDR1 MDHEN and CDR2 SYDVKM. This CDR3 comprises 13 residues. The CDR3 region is CASSFGGANALTF. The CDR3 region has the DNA TGTGCCAGCAGTTTCGGTGGGGCCAACGCCCTGACTTTC.

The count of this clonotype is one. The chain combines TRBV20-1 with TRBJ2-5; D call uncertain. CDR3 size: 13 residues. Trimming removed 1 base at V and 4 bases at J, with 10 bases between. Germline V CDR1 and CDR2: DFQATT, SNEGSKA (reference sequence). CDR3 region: CSARVGASETQYF. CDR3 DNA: TGCAGTGCTAGAGTAGGAGCTTCAGAGACCCAGTACTTC.

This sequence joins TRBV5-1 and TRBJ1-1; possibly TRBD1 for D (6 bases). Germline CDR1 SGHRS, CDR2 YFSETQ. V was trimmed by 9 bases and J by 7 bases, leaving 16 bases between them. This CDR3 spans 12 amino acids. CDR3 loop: CATYRDGGEAFF. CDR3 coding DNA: TGCGCCACCTACAGGGATGGAGGTGAAGCTTTCTTT.

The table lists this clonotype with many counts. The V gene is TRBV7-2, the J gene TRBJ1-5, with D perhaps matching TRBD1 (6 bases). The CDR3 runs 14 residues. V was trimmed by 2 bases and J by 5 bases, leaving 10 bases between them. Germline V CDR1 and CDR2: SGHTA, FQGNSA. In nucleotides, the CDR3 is TGTGCCAGCAGCTTACAGGGGTTAGATCAGCCCCAGCATTTT. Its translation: CASSLQGLDQPQHF.

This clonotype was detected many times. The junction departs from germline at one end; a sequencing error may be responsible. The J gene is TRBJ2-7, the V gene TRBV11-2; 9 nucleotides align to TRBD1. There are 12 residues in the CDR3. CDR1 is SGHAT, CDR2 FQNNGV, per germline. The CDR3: CASSFSGTGSHF. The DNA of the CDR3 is TGTGCCAGCAGCTTTTCCGGGACAGGGTCCCACTTC.

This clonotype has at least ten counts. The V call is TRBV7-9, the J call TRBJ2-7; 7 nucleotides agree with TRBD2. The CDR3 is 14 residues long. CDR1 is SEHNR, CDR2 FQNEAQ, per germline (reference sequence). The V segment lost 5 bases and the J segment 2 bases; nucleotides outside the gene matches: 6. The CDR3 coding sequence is TGTGCCAGCAGCCACTGGACTAGACCCTACGAGCAGTACTTC. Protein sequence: CASSHWTRPYEQYF.